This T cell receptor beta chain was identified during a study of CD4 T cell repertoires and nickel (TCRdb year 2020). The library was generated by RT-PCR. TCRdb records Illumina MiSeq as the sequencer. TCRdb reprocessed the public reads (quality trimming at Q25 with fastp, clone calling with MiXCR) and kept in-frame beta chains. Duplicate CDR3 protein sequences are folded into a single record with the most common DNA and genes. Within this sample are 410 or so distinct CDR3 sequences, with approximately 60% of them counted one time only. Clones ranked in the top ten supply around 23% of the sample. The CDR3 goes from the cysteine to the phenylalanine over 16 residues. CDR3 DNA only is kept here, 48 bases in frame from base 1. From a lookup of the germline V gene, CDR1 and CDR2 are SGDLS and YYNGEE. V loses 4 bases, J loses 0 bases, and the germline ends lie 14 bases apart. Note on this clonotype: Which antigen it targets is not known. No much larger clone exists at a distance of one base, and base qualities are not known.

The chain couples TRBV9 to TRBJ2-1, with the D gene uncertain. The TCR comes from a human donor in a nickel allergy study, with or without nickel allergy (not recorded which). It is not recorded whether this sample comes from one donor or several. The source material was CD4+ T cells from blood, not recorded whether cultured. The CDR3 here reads CASSPDGRSSYNEQFF. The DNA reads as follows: TGTGCCAGCAGCCCAGACGGCAGGAGCTCCTACAATGAGCAGTTCTTC.